This TCR beta chain comes out of a study of T cell therapy after organ transplantation. Overall study context: Expansion used a peptide pool of 30 HLA class I and II CMV epitopes.

From germline, CDR1 is SGHVS and CDR2 FQNEAQ. The V end lost 5 bases, the J end lost 8 bases, and 19 bases lay between the germline ends. CDR3 size: 16 residues. Sequencing used immunoSEQ multiplex PCR; TCRdb keeps in-frame clones, though not all of them. This table holds approximately 22,000 clones, roughly 89% found once. Remarks on this clone: Its matching antigen is unknown.

This sample's time point: 20-29 weeks after completion of therapy. This chain links TRBV7-8 with TRBJ1-6, with a weak D call TRBD1 (5 bases). The material was CD8+ T cells from blood, obtained after autologous CMV-specific T cell therapy. The origin of this receptor is a human patient who had received a solid organ transplant and had CMV disease. A share of the T cells may be of graft donor origin. The CDR3 protein is CASSRGGVGAHSPLHF. In DNA, the CDR3 is TGTGCCAGCAGCCGTGGGGGGGTGGGCGCGCATTCACCCCTCCACTTT. The whole variable domain, remainder taken from reference TRBV7-8 and TRBJ1-6, is GAGVSQSPRYKVAKRGQDVALRCDPISGHVSLFWYQQALGQGPEFLTYFQNEAQLDKSGLPSDRFFAERPEGSVSTLKIQRTQQEDSAVYLCASSRGGVGAHSPLHFGNGTRLTVT.